A single sample gave rise to the 32 T cell receptor beta chains below, sequenced in a study of blood T cell repertoires in COVID-19. The repertoire was sequenced with immunoSEQ multiplex PCR; TCRdb's copy has only in-frame clones and lacks some. The data hold 200,000 to 300,000 clones, with about 91% observed a single time. Sequenced material: peripheral blood. These receptors all come from a woman aged 30 to 39 with COVID-19, enrolled during active disease.

This clone came up once. The chain uses TRBV5-4 and TRBJ1-3; D is unresolved. CDR3 length: 14 amino acids. CDR1 SGHNT and CDR2 YYREEE come from the germline V gene (reference sequence). Deletions cut 4 bases from V and 0 bases from J, with 8 bases between. CDR3 bases: TGTGCCAGCAGCGTACAGAGCTCTGGAAACACCATATATTTT. This encodes CASSVQSSGNTIYF.

This sequence joins TRBV21-1 and TRBJ2-5; the table calls TRBD2, which could not be checked here. TRBV21-1 is recorded as a pseudogene. The CDR3 has 18 amino acids. The CDR3 here is CASSKGASGGALVGTQYF. DNA of the CDR3: TGTGCCAGCAGCAAAGGGGCTAGCGGGGGGGCCTTGGTCGGGACCCAGTACTTC.

The rearrangement uses TRBV10-2 and TRBJ2-1; possible D gene TRBD2, 5 bases. The CDR3 extends over 14 amino acids. Germline-derived CDR1 and CDR2 are WSHSY and SAAADI. Trimming pared 8 bases from V and 4 bases from J, leaving 15 bases between. DNA of the CDR3: TGCGCCAGCGGCTCCACTAGTTGGTACAATGAGCAGTTCTTC. It specifies CASGSTSWYNEQFF.

The chain couples TRBV7-2 to TRBJ2-5, with D unresolved. Germline values: CDR1 SGHTA, CDR2 FQGNSA. There are 13 residues in the CDR3. Deletions cut 2 bases from V and 1 base from J, with 5 bases between. The CDR3 reads CASSLYGQETQYF. CDR3 sequence (DNA): TGTGCCAGCAGCTTATACGGCCAAGAGACCCAGTACTTC.

J is TRBJ1-1 and V is TRBV29-1; D gene ambiguous. The V gene lost 2 bases and the J gene lost 0 bases, with 7 bases spanning the gap. The germline V gene encodes CDR1 SQVTM and CDR2 ANQGSEA. The CDR3 is 13 amino acids. The CDR3 DNA reads TGCAGCGTTGAATCAGGTTTGAACACTGAAGCTTTCTTT. This codes for CSVESGLNTEAFF. Filled out from reference TRBV29-1 and TRBJ1-1, the complete variable domain reads SAVISQKPSRDICQRGTSLTIQCQVDSQVTMMFWYRQQPGQSLTLIATANQGSEATYESGFVIDKFPISRPNLTFSTLTVSNMSPEDSSIYLCSVESGLNTEAFFGQGTRLTVV.

This rearrangement joins TRBV4-3 to TRBJ2-7; 9 nucleotides line up with TRBD1. The J segment lost 5 bases and the V segment lost 4 bases, leaving 9 bases of the junction unmatched. The CDR3 covers 15 residues. Germline assignment: CDR1 LGHNA and CDR2 YSLEER. The chain's CDR3 is CASSPGRTGVDEQYF. The CDR3 coding sequence is TGCGCCAGCAGCCCCGGTCGGACAGGGGTCGACGAGCAGTACTTC.

The rearrangement joins TRBV28 to TRBJ2-7, with D tentatively TRBD1 (6 bases). Germline V gene data show CDR1 as MDHEN and CDR2 as SYDVKM. CDR3 length equals 13 residues. Between the trimmed V and J ends, which lost 3 bases and 10 bases, there was a span of 16 bases. CDR3 amino acids: CASSFSGRGVQYF. The DNA of the CDR3 is TGTGCCAGCAGTTTTTCGGGCAGGGGTGTTCAGTACTTC.

The gene calls are TRBV3-1 (or the pseudogene TRBV3-2) and TRBJ2-5, with a weak D call TRBD2 (5 bases). V shed 0 bases and J shed 3 bases, with 11 bases lying between them. The CDR3 is 15 amino acids. Germline V lookup: CDR1 LGHDT, CDR2 YNNKEL (reference sequence). CDR3 bases: TGTGCCAGCAGCCAAGATTCTCGGCGGGAAGAGACCCAGTACTTC. Its translation is CASSQDSRREETQYF.

The J gene is TRBJ2-1, the V gene TRBV10-1, with 8 bases fitting TRBD2. The J segment lost 4 bases and the V segment lost 3 bases, leaving 5 bases of the junction unmatched. Germline V gene data show CDR1 as WNHNN and CDR2 as SYGVQD (reference sequence). The CDR3 length is 15 residues. CDR3 DNA: TGCGCCAGCAGTGATTCTAGCGGGCCGTACAATGAGCAGTTCTTC. Protein: CASSDSSGPYNEQFF.

The chain uses TRBV5-4 and TRBJ2-7; 9 nucleotides align to TRBD2. CDR1 SGHNT and CDR2 YYREEE come from the germline V gene (reference sequence). The V and J ends lost 3 bases and 1 base, in that order; junction bases with no gene match: 5. The CDR3 length is 15 residues. CDR3 in DNA: TGTGCCAGCAGCTCGCCCACTAGCGGGTCCTACGAGCAGTACTTC. It specifies CASSSPTSGSYEQYF.

V is TRBV19 and J is TRBJ2-2; a possible D gene is TRBD2 (6 bases). The CDR3 runs to 15 residues. CDR1 and CDR2 from the germline V gene are LNHDA and SQIVND (reference sequence). V was clipped by 3 bases and J by 3 bases, with 11 bases between them. The CDR3 sequence is CASSMGRTDTGELFF. Here the CDR3 DNA reads TGTGCCAGTAGTATGGGGAGGACGGACACCGGGGAGCTGTTTTTT.

This clone appeared once. One end of the junction is discordant with germline, which a read error may explain. V is TRBV7-7 and J is TRBJ2-7; 9 nucleotides agree with TRBD1. The length of the CDR3 is 17 residues. Germline V gene lookup returns CDR1 SSHAT and CDR2 FNYEAQ (reference sequence). CDR3 in amino acids: CASSLGPSGTGLYEQYF. The CDR3 DNA sequence: TGTGCTAGCAGCTTAGGCCCTTCCGGGACAGGGCTCTACGAGCAGTACTTC.

The count of this clone is one. CDR3 protein: CASDAGGHTEAFF. CDR3 DNA: TGTGCCAGTGACGCAGGGGGGCACACTGAAGCTTTCTTT. The gene calls are TRBV19 and TRBJ1-1; 7 bases fit TRBD1. CDR3 length equals 13 residues. Germline V lookup: CDR1 LNHDA, CDR2 SQIVND (reference sequence). After removal of 8 bases from V and 3 bases from J, the junction contained 6 bases not matched to a gene.

V is TRBV5-4 and J is TRBJ2-7, with 7 bases fitting TRBD1. This CDR3 is built from 17 residues. Germline V gene sequence: CDR1 SGHNT, CDR2 YYREEE (reference sequence). J lost 2 bases, V lost 4 bases, and 15 bases had no gene match. The CDR3: CASSRGPQDRNAYEQYF. The CDR3 bases are TGTGCCAGCAGCCGGGGCCCCCAGGACAGGAATGCCTACGAGCAGTACTTC.

The chain has TRBV7-8 and TRBJ1-1; no reliable D call. Germline CDR1 and CDR2: SGHVS and FQNEAQ. The CDR3 loop spans 17 amino acids. V lost 5 bases to trimming and J lost 1 base, with 20 bases between them. CDR3 nucleotide sequence: TGTGCCAGCAGCCAAACGCCTTGGTTAGGGAGGAACACTGAAGCTTTCTTT. It encodes CASSQTPWLGRNTEAFF.

This chain uses TRBV4-2 with TRBJ1-2; 7 nucleotides align to TRBD1. V lost 0 bases and J lost 5; bases outside the gene matches: 12. The germline CDR1 and CDR2 sequences are LGHNA and YNFKEQ. The CDR3 loop spans 17 amino acids. In DNA form, the CDR3 reads TGTGCCAGCAGCCAAGAGGGGGGTGAGAGGGGGCATTATGGCTACACCTTC. Residues: CASSQEGGERGHYGYTF.

This chain connects TRBV18 to TRBJ1-2, with no clear D. The CDR3 covers 14 residues. V lost 4 bases and J lost 8, with 17 bases in between. Germline V gene lookup returns CDR1 KGHSH and CDR2 LQKENI. The CDR3 is CASSLSEFLVGYTF. CDR3 coding DNA: TGTGCCAGCTCACTCTCCGAGTTTCTTGTCGGCTACACCTTC. Filled out from reference TRBV18 and TRBJ1-2, the complete variable domain reads NAGVMQNPRHLVRRRGQEARLRCSPMKGHSHVYWYRQLPEEGLKFMVYLQKENIIDESGMPKERFSAEFPKEGPSILRIQQVVRGDSAAYFCASSLSEFLVGYTFGSGTRLTVV.

V usage is TRBV7-2 and J usage is TRBJ2-2; D is perhaps TRBD1 (5 bases). V gave up 1 base and J gave up 7 bases, with 19 bases separating them. Germline V gives CDR1 SGHTA, CDR2 FQGNSA. CDR3 length: 17 residues. As DNA, the CDR3 is TGTGCCAGCAGCTTAGTCGGTACCAGGGCAACAGGCGGGGAGCTGTTTTTT. Amino acids: CASSLVGTRATGGELFF.

This rearrangement joins TRBV5-1 to TRBJ2-2, with 8 nucleotides matching TRBD1. V trimming: 3 bases; J trimming: 3 bases; junction bases outside the gene matches: 4. CDR3 length: 15 residues. Germline CDR1 SGHRS, CDR2 YFSETQ. CDR3 nucleotide sequence: TGCGCCAGCAGCTGGGTGGACAGGGACACCGGGGAGCTGTTTTTT. This gives the protein CASSWVDRDTGELFF.

The chain links TRBV28 to TRBJ1-5, with a weak D call TRBD1 (5 bases). In germline, CDR1 is MDHEN, CDR2 SYDVKM. The V gene lost 4 bases and the J gene lost 2 bases, with 15 bases spanning the gap. The CDR3 is 16 amino acids. CDR3 sequence reads: CASSWQGWYGNQPQHF. DNA for the CDR3: TGTGCCAGCAGTTGGCAGGGCTGGTATGGCAATCAGCCCCAGCATTTT.

V usage is TRBV2 and J usage is TRBJ2-3, with 10 bases aligning to TRBD1. This CDR3 spans 15 amino acids. CDR1 is SNHLY and CDR2 is FYNNEI in the germline V gene. V trimming: 6 bases; J trimming: 1 base; junction bases outside the gene matches: 4. The CDR3 region is CASSPGTGGTDTQYF. CDR3 sequence (DNA): TGTGCCAGCAGCCCCGGGACAGGGGGCACAGATACGCAGTATTTT.

The chain recombines TRBV28 with TRBJ2-7, with 8 positions matching TRBD2. After removal of 6 bases from V and 0 bases from J, the junction contained 7 bases not matched to a gene. Germline V gene lookup returns CDR1 MDHEN and CDR2 SYDVKM. This CDR3 has 15 amino acids. The CDR3 sequence is CASRRGGPSSYEQYV. The CDR3 DNA is TGTGCCAGCAGACGGGGGGGCCCAAGCTCCTACGAGCAGTACGTC.

Of note for this clone: The junction differs from germline at one of its ends, possibly a read error. The J gene is TRBJ2-5, the V gene TRBV7-7; no definite D call. This CDR3 contains 16 residues. Germline V gives CDR1 SSHAT, CDR2 FNYEAQ (reference sequence). The CDR3 loop is CASSLGSTGGQETQYF. The CDR3 DNA is TGTGCTAGCAGCTTAGGGTCCACCGGTGGTCAAGAGACCCAGTACTTC.

This clone was recorded once. The V call is TRBV10-3, the J call TRBJ1-4; D perhaps matches TRBD1 (6 bases). Trimming removed 10 bases from V and 8 bases from J, with 11 bases in between. This CDR3 region has 11 residues. In germline, CDR1 is ENHRY, CDR2 SYGVKD. DNA of the CDR3: TGTGCCAGCGGACAGTCAGAAAAACTGTTTTTT. Amino acid sequence: CASGQSEKLFF.

This clone came up once. The chain employs TRBV19 and TRBJ1-4, with 8 nucleotides matching TRBD1. CDR3 length equals 18 residues. Germline V gene data show CDR1 as LNHDA and CDR2 as SQIVND (reference sequence). V lost 5 bases to trimming and J lost 0 bases; unmatched junction nucleotides: 11. CDR3 in amino acids: CASSGGTGLSATNEKLFF. The DNA for the CDR3 is TGTGCCAGTAGTGGAGGGACAGGACTATCTGCAACTAATGAAAAACTGTTTTTT.

J is TRBJ2-3 and V is TRBV7-8, with 9 bases lining up with TRBD1. In germline, CDR1 is SGHVS, CDR2 FQNEAQ. The CDR3 is 14 residues long. V shed 5 bases, J shed 5 bases, and the junction held 5 bases outside the gene matches. The CDR3 DNA sequence: TGTGCCAGCAGCGCAACAGGGGGCTTAGATACGCAGTATTTT. As protein: CASSATGGLDTQYF.

Here the CDR3 DNA reads TGTGCCAGCAGCTTAATTACGGGCCGCCAGGGGAGTAACACCGGGGAGCTGTTTTTT. Translated, it gives CASSLITGRQGSNTGELFF. This chain connects TRBV7-9 to TRBJ2-2, with a possible D match to TRBD1 (6 bases). V shed 2 bases and J shed 2 bases, with 21 bases lying between them. From germline, CDR1 is SEHNR and CDR2 FQNEAQ (reference sequence). The CDR3 has 19 residues.

The CDR3 spells CASSGGLGNTIYF. CDR3 DNA: TGTGCCAGCAGCGGGGGGCTTGGAAACACCATATATTTT. V and J are TRBV6-5 and TRBJ1-3; tentative D call: TRBD1 (6 bases). The V gene lost 6 bases and the J gene lost 3 bases, with 9 bases spanning the gap. The V gene's germline CDR1 is MNHEY and CDR2 SVGAGI. The CDR3 is 13 amino acids.

The rearrangement joins TRBV7-9 to TRBJ2-1, with 12 bases lining up with TRBD1. V trimming: 0 bases; J trimming: 12 bases; junction bases outside the gene matches: 6. Germline V gene sequence: CDR1 SEHNR, CDR2 FQNEAQ (reference sequence). The CDR3 has 15 amino acids. The chain's CDR3 is CASSLAGTGGSGQFF. In nucleotides, the CDR3 is TGTGCCAGCAGCTTAGCCGGGACAGGGGGCAGTGGGCAGTTCTTC.

The rearrangement uses TRBV7-8 and TRBJ2-1; TRBD2 agrees at 13 bases. The CDR3 spans 20 residues. The germline gives CDR1 SGHVS, CDR2 FQNEAQ. J was trimmed by 4 bases and V by 1 base; bases with no gene match: 13. The CDR3: CASSLVRTSGSRLLYNEQFF. The CDR3 coding sequence is TGTGCCAGCAGCTTAGTCCGGACTAGCGGGAGTCGGCTACTTTACAATGAGCAGTTCTTC.

This clone has just a few counts. The V gene is TRBV10-3, the J gene TRBJ1-1; possibly TRBD1 for D (5 bases). Trimming took off 10 bases at V and 1 base at J, with 13 bases between the two ends. The V gene's germline CDR1 is ENHRY and CDR2 SYGVKD. The CDR3 runs 13 residues. The CDR3 is CATRDGQNTEAFF. Written as DNA, the CDR3 is TGTGCCACGCGGGACGGCCAGAACACTGAAGCTTTCTTT.

The chain carries TRBV5-1 and TRBJ2-1; TRBD1 matches 9 bases. The germline V gene has CDR1 SGHRS and CDR2 YFSETQ. J gave up 4 bases and V 7 bases, and 9 bases lay outside the gene matches. This CDR3 region has 15 residues. CDR3 loop: CASATGQGWYNEQFF. As DNA, the CDR3 is TGCGCCAGCGCCACCGGACAGGGGTGGTACAATGAGCAGTTCTTC.